This TCR beta chain came from a study of cytomegalovirus exposure and HLA in healthy donors. Germline lookup yields CDR1 SQVTM and CDR2 ANQGSEA. The CDR3 consists of 13 residues. V was trimmed by 6 bases and J by 1 base, leaving 12 bases between them. The count of this clone is one. Profiled with immunoSEQ multiplex PCR; TCRdb holds only in-frame clones, not every one. The sample records fewer than 200,000 clones, 85% to 90% being singletons. This TCR came from a man between 18 and 35 years old in good health and CMV-seropositive. The chain uses TRBV29-1 and TRBJ2-5, with D perhaps matching TRBD2 (6 bases). The sample was PBMCs. The CDR3 bases are TGCAGCGTGATTAGCGGTCTCCAAGAGACCCAGTACTTC. As protein: CSVISGLQETQYF.